What follows is one T cell receptor beta chain and its context. Antigen: not known. PCR amplification relied on 60 Vbeta primers (plus 13 Jbeta primers). The assay was immunoSEQ multiplex PCR, and TCRdb's table has in-frame clones only and misses some. Of around 170,000 clones listed, around 77% are singletons. The CDR3 length is 14 residues. Trimming pared 2 bases from V and 2 bases from J, leaving 10 bases between. Germline CDR1 is GTSNPN and CDR2 is SVGIG (reference sequence). Among the donors, all were healthy bone marrow donors. The sample is drawn from a study of cytomegalovirus exposure and HLA in healthy donors. Whole-study results and caveats: Across all donors, roughly uniform sequencing depth was an assumption of the presence/absence analyses.

The source material was PBMCs. The genes are TRBV30 and TRBJ1-5; possible D gene TRBD1, 5 bases. The receptor was derived from a man between 60 and 70 years old in good health and CMV-seronegative. This chain's CDR3 is CAWSWGGGNQPQHF. For the CDR3, the DNA is TGTGCCTGGAGTTGGGGGGGTGGCAATCAGCCCCAGCATTTT.